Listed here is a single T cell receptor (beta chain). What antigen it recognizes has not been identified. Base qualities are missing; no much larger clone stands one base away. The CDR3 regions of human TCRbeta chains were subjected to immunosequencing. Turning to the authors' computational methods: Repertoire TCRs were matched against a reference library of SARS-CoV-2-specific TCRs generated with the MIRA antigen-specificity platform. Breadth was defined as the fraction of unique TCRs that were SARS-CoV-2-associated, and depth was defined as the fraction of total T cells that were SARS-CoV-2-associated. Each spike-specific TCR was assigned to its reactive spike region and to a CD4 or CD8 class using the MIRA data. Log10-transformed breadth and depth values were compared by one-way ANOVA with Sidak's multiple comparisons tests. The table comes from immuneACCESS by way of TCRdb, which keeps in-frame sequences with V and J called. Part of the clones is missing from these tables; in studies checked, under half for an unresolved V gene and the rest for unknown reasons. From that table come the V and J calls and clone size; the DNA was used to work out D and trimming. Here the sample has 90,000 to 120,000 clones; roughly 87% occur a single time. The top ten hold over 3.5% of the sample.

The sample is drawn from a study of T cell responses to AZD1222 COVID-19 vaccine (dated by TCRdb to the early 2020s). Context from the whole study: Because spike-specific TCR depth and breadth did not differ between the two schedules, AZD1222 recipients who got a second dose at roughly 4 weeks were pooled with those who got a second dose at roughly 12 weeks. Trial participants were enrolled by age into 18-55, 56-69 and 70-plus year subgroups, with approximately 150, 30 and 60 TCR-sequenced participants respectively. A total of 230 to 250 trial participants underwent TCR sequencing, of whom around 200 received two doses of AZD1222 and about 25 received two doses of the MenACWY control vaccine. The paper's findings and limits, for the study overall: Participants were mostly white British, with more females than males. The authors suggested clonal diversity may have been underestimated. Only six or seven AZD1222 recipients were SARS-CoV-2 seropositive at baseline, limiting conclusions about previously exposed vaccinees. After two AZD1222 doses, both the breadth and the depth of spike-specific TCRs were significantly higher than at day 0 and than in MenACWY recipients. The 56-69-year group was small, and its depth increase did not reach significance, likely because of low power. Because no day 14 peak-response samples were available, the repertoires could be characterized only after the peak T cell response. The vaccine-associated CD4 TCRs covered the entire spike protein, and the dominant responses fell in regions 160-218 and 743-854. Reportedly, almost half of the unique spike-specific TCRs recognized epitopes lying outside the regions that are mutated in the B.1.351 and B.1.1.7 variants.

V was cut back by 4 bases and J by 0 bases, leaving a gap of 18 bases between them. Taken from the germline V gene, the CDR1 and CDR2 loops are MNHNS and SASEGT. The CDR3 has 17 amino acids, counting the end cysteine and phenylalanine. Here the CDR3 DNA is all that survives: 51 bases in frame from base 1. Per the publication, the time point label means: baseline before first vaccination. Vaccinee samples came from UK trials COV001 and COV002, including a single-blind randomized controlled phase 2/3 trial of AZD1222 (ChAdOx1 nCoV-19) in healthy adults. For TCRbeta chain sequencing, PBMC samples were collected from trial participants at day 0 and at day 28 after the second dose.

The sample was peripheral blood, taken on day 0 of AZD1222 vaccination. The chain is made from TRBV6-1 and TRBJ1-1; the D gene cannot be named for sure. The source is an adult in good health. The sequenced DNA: TGTGCCAGCAGTGGGTATGGGTCACTTACCCTGAACACTGAAGCTTTCTTT. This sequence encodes CASSGYGSLTLNTEAFF.